This T cell receptor beta chain was observed in a study of blood T cells in healthy people across ages. A minimum of 7 million PBMCs was isolated per sample. J lost 2 bases, V lost 4 bases, and 3 bases had no gene match. CDR3 length: 16 amino acids. Then a second PCR, running about 6 to 11 cycles, was carried out with a sample-barcoded 5' primer and a J-beta primer mix. Sequencing recovered at least 2.5 million CDR3-containing paired-end reads from each sample. In TCRdb, the 5' RACE reads were re-called with MiXCR into one record per CDR3 protein. The repertoire holds some 700,000 distinct CDR3 sequences, 35% to 45% seen once, with around a fifth in the top ten. Study-wide results and caveats: TCR beta diversity, measured per million T cells, fell in a roughly linear way with age.

This clonotype was seen a few times. What it recognizes is unknown. This clonotype originated in a woman aged 60-75 years in good health. The chain has TRBV12-3 or TRBV12-4 and TRBJ2-2; 11 positions match TRBD2. Sequencing was carried out using blood. The CDR3 DNA is TGTGCCAGCAGTTCTCTAGCGGGGGGTAACACCGGGGAGCTGTTTTTT. Its protein is CASSSLAGGNTGELFF.